Each of the 26 T cell receptor beta chains below was sequenced from the same sample in a study of T cell responses to AZD1222 COVID-19 vaccine. The method was immunoSEQ multiplex PCR; TCRdb's version includes in-frame clones alone and lacks a portion of them. The table includes fewer than 70,000 clones, about four fifths detected once. This specimen was peripheral blood, taken 28 days after the second AZD1222 dose. The receptors here all came from an adult who received the AZD1222 COVID-19 vaccine.

V usage is TRBV19 and J usage is TRBJ1-2; maybe TRBD1 (5 bases). V was trimmed by 1 base and J by 4 bases, leaving 10 bases between them. The CDR3 is 14 residues long. From germline, CDR1 is LNHDA and CDR2 SQIVND (reference sequence). The DNA for the CDR3 is TGTGCCAGTAGTATAGGGGACGGCCCCTATGGCTACACCTTC. Translation: CASSIGDGPYGYTF. Full variable domain (rest looked up from reference TRBV19 and TRBJ1-2): DGGITQSPKYLFRKEGQNVTLSCEQNLNHDAMYWYRQDPGQGLRLIYYSQIVNDFQKGDIAEGYSVSREKKESFPLTVTSAQKNPTAFYLCASSIGDGPYGYTFGSGTRLTVV.

The chain employs TRBV18 and TRBJ1-2, with 10 bases matching TRBD1. The V segment lost 2 bases and the J segment 8 bases; nucleotides outside the gene matches: 8. The CDR3 sequence is 15 residues long. CDR1 is KGHSH and CDR2 is LQKENI in the germline V gene. The CDR3 region has the DNA TGTGCCAGCTCACCATGGGACAGGGGCCTAAGAGGCTACACCTTC. As protein: CASSPWDRGLRGYTF.

The chain employs TRBV6-2 or TRBV6-3 and TRBJ1-2, with 8 positions matching TRBD1. The J segment lost 6 bases and the V segment lost 6 bases, leaving 9 bases of the junction unmatched. This CDR3 is built from 14 residues. Germline V gives CDR1 MNHEY, CDR2 SVGEGT. The CDR3 DNA reads as TGTGCCAGCAGCCCCCGGACAGGGTGGAATGGCTACACCTTC. Protein sequence: CASSPRTGWNGYTF.

The gene calls are TRBV4-1 and TRBJ1-5; TRBD1 matches at 9 bases. The CDR3 has 19 amino acids. The germline V gene encodes CDR1 MGHRA and CDR2 YSYEKL. V shed 1 base, J shed 0 bases, and the junction held 10 bases outside the gene matches. CDR3 residues: CASSQVFGRTGDSNQPQHF. The CDR3, as DNA: TGCGCCAGCAGCCAAGTTTTTGGTCGGACAGGGGATAGCAATCAGCCCCAGCATTTT.

The V and J genes are TRBV7-6 and TRBJ2-5; tentatively, D is TRBD1 (6 bases). Per germline, CDR1 SGHVS and CDR2 FNYEAQ. This CDR3 contains 15 residues. The V end was cut by 4 bases, the J end by 7 bases, with 19 bases between. The CDR3 DNA is TGTGCCAGCAGCTCAAGGGCCCAGGGGATAGGGACCCAGTACTTC. This codes for CASSSRAQGIGTQYF. The full variable domain, rest sourced from reference TRBV7-6 and TRBJ2-5, is GAGVSQSPRYKVTKRGQDVALRCDPISGHVSLYWYRQALGQGPEFLTYFNYEAQQDKSGLPNDRFSAERPEGSISTLTIQRTEQRDSAMYRCASSSRAQGIGTQYFGPGTRLLVL.

This rearrangement joins TRBV10-1 to TRBJ2-2; a possible D gene is TRBD1 (5 bases). Trimming stripped 7 bases from V and 4 bases from J, with 10 bases between. This CDR3 region has 13 residues. Germline V gives CDR1 WNHNN, CDR2 SYGVQD (reference sequence). The CDR3 DNA is TGCGCCAGCACAGGGTACCGCACCGGGGAGCTGTTTTTT. Its protein is CASTGYRTGELFF.

This chain uses TRBV6-5 with TRBJ2-1; 9 positions match TRBD2. The CDR3 has 14 amino acids. J lost 8 bases, V lost 3 bases, and 5 bases had no gene match. The V gene's germline CDR1 is MNHEY and CDR2 SVGAGI. CDR3 coding DNA: TGTGCCAGCAGTTATTCTAGCGGGGTCGATGAGCAGTTCTTC. It is translated as CASSYSSGVDEQFF.

This clone was counted between two and nine times. This chain uses TRBV7-9 with TRBJ2-1, with 8 bases identical to TRBD2. Per the germline V gene, CDR1 is SEHNR and CDR2 is FQNEAQ (reference sequence). CDR3 size: 17 residues. J gave up 0 bases and V 5 bases, and 9 bases lay outside the gene matches. CDR3 DNA: TGTGCCAGCAGCAAAGCGGGGGTGTCCAGCTCCTACAATGAGCAGTTCTTC. Translating it yields CASSKAGVSSSYNEQFF.

This clone is a singleton in its sample. V gene TRBV7-8 combines with J gene TRBJ2-1; TRBD2 matches 13 bases. J gave up 15 bases and V 0 bases, and 8 bases lay outside the gene matches. From germline, CDR1 is SGHVS and CDR2 FQNEAQ. The CDR3 spans 15 residues. The CDR3 loop is CASSLATSGGPHGFF. CDR3 DNA: TGTGCCAGCAGCTTAGCGACTAGCGGGGGGCCTCATGGGTTCTTC.

The gene calls are TRBV28 and TRBJ2-1; 11 nucleotides agree with TRBD2. The CDR3 totals 14 residues. V trimming: 8 bases; J trimming: 4 bases; junction bases outside the gene matches: 4. The germline gives CDR1 MDHEN, CDR2 SYDVKM. CDR3 sequence reads: CASSLAGEYNEQFF. CDR3 nucleotides: TGTGCCAGCTCACTAGCGGGGGAATACAATGAGCAGTTCTTC.

V is TRBV27 and J is TRBJ2-7, with TRBD1 as a possible D gene (6 bases). There are 16 residues in the CDR3. Germline V gives CDR1 MNHEY, CDR2 SMNVEV (reference sequence). V was shortened by 5 bases and J by 4 bases, with 21 bases between the two germline ends. CDR3 residues: CASSPLTGLGLYEQYF. The CDR3, as DNA: TGTGCCAGCAGTCCTTTAACAGGGTTAGGTTTGTACGAGCAGTACTTC.

The chain combines TRBV30 with TRBJ2-7; D might be TRBD1 (5 bases). The V end lost 3 bases, the J end lost 5 bases, and 20 bases lay between the germline ends. The CDR3 extends over 15 amino acids. Per the germline V gene, CDR1 is GTSNPN and CDR2 is SVGIG (reference sequence). CDR3 sequence: CAWRRPLGHPNEQYF. For the CDR3, the DNA is TGTGCCTGGAGGCGCCCTTTGGGGCATCCCAACGAGCAGTACTTC.

This chain links TRBV4-3 with TRBJ1-6, with 7 bases that match TRBD1. The CDR3 runs 14 residues. The germline CDR1 and CDR2 sequences are LGHNA and YSLEER. V lost 4 bases and J lost 8; bases outside the gene matches: 5. CDR3 loop: CASSPTGTDSPLHF. The CDR3 coding sequence is TGCGCCAGCAGCCCGACAGGGACGGATTCACCCCTCCACTTT.

This clone was seen a few times. J is TRBJ2-5 and V is TRBV5-4; weak D call: TRBD2 (6 bases). The CDR3 is 15 amino acids. The V end was cut by 1 base, the J end by 2 bases, with 12 bases between. Germline V gene sequence: CDR1 SGHNT, CDR2 YYREEE (reference sequence). The CDR3: CASSLRFGTQETQYF. The CDR3 DNA follows: TGTGCCAGCAGCTTGCGGTTCGGGACTCAAGAGACCCAGTACTTC.

This clone was seen more than once but under ten times. The gene calls are TRBV11-1 and TRBJ1-1; D perhaps matches TRBD1 (5 bases). Trimming cost V 5 bases and J 1 base, with 14 bases left between them. Germline CDR1 SGHAT, CDR2 FQDESV (reference sequence). CDR3 length equals 15 residues. Written as DNA, the CDR3 is TGTGCCAGCAGCATTCGTCTGGGGACGAACACTGAAGCTTTCTTT. Encoded protein: CASSIRLGTNTEAFF.

This chain connects TRBV11-2 to TRBJ1-1, with a tentative D call TRBD1 (5 bases). Per germline, CDR1 SGHAT and CDR2 FQNNGV. This CDR3 is built from 15 residues. V gave up 9 bases and J gave up 0 bases, with 17 bases separating them. CDR3 residues: CASSQRGRMNTEAFF. The DNA for the CDR3 is TGTGCCAGTAGCCAACGGGGACGGATGAACACTGAAGCTTTCTTT.

The gene calls are TRBV19 and TRBJ1-4; D call uncertain. The CDR3 extends over 11 amino acids. V lost 2 bases to trimming and J lost 5 bases, with 0 bases between them. From germline, CDR1 is LNHDA and CDR2 SQIVND (reference sequence). The CDR3 nucleotides read TGTGCCAGTAGTATAAATGAAAAACTGTTTTTT. Translating it yields CASSINEKLFF.

This rearrangement joins TRBV7-9 to TRBJ2-3; 8 bases are a match to TRBD2. Germline CDR1 and CDR2: SEHNR and FQNEAQ (reference sequence). This CDR3 comprises 15 residues. J was trimmed by 0 bases and V by 6 bases; bases with no gene match: 5. Written as DNA, the CDR3 is TGTGCCAGCAGTAGCGGGACAACTAGCACAGATACGCAGTATTTT. Amino acid sequence: CASSSGTTSTDTQYF.

The gene calls are TRBV2 and TRBJ2-5; D unclear. V was cut by 2 bases and J by 5 bases, with 15 bases left in between. The CDR3 length is 15 residues. The germline gives CDR1 SNHLY, CDR2 FYNNEI. Written as DNA, the CDR3 is TGTGCCAGCAGTGAACGGCGTATTGACGGGGAGACCCAGTACTTC. Its translation: CASSERRIDGETQYF.

This clone was seen a handful of times. The rearrangement uses TRBV28 and TRBJ2-7, with TRBD1 identical over 11 bases. Germline V gene sequence: CDR1 MDHEN, CDR2 SYDVKM. J was trimmed by 6 bases and V by 2 bases; bases with no gene match: 6. The CDR3 consists of 15 residues. DNA for the CDR3: TGTGCCAGCAGTTTAGGACAGGGGGCATCTTTCGAGCAGTACTTC. Translated, it gives CASSLGQGASFEQYF.

The rearrangement uses TRBV5-4 and TRBJ2-1; TRBD2 matches 10 bases. This CDR3 has 16 amino acids. V shed 4 bases and J 7 bases; nucleotides not matched to a gene: 11. Germline V gene data show CDR1 as SGHNT and CDR2 as YYREEE (reference sequence). The chain's CDR3 is CASSPLGAGGRNEQFF. The CDR3, as DNA: TGTGCCAGCAGCCCCCTCGGAGCGGGGGGGCGAAATGAGCAGTTCTTC.

V gene TRBV18 combines with J gene TRBJ1-6; unclear D gene. Trimming removed 2 bases from V and 9 bases from J, with 14 bases in between. This CDR3 is built from 15 residues. Per germline, CDR1 KGHSH and CDR2 LQKENI. The CDR3 coding sequence is TGTGCCAGCTCACCAAGTAACAGAGACGCTTCACCCCTCCACTTT. This sequence encodes CASSPSNRDASPLHF.

The CDR3 loop reads CASSLLGLGADYGYTF. In nucleotides, the CDR3 is TGTGCCAGCAGCTTGCTGGGATTGGGGGCGGACTATGGCTACACCTTC. This chain joins TRBV5-6 and TRBJ1-2; weak D call: TRBD1 (6 bases). Trimming stripped 1 base from V and 3 bases from J, with 16 bases between. CDR1 is SGHDT, CDR2 YYEEEE, per germline. The CDR3 spans 16 residues.

The chain combines TRBV7-9 with TRBJ1-4; D is possibly TRBD1 (5 bases). Germline V CDR1 and CDR2: SEHNR, FQNEAQ (reference sequence). CDR3 length: 15 amino acids. Trimming removed 3 bases at V and 5 bases at J, with 13 bases between. The chain's CDR3 is CASSFRDGRNEKLFF. The DNA of the CDR3 is TGTGCCAGCAGCTTCCGGGACGGTAGAAATGAAAAACTGTTTTTT.

V is TRBV9 and J is TRBJ2-2, with a tentative D call TRBD2 (6 bases). The CDR3 runs to 15 residues. V shed 4 bases and J shed 0 bases, with 10 bases lying between them. Per the germline V gene, CDR1 is SGDLS and CDR2 is YYNGEE. For the CDR3, the DNA is TGTGCCAGCAGCCAAGGCGGGGCGAACACCGGGGAGCTGTTTTTT. Its protein is CASSQGGANTGELFF.

The chain employs TRBV5-1 and TRBJ2-5; TRBD2 agrees at 7 bases. The CDR3 runs 14 residues. V was clipped by 6 bases and J by 5 bases; unmatched bases: 10. Germline V CDR1 and CDR2: SGHRS, YFSETQ. The CDR3 spells CASMPSGTTETQYF. CDR3 nucleotides: TGCGCCAGCATGCCGTCCGGGACTACGGAGACCCAGTACTTC.